The text below deals with one TCR beta chain. What this receptor recognizes is not known. No base quality values were provided; no much bigger clone lies one nucleotide off. TCR beta repertoires were profiled from peripheral blood of more than ten young patients with multiple sclerosis to demonstrate the VDJtools post-analysis software. The patients with multiple sclerosis were children and adolescents between about 6 and 15 years of age. The sample is drawn from a study of post-analysis software for immune sequencing data (dated by TCRdb to about 2015). For the wider study: Disease courses on record covered relapsing-remitting, secondary progressive and progressive-relapsing multiple sclerosis, though some patients had no subtype annotation. The multiple sclerosis patient repertoires were compared with 11 previously published healthy control repertoires from donors aged about 6 to 26 years. A subset of samples was prepared in parallel using single-end sample barcoding, then pooled and co-amplified after Illumina adapter ligation. Findings and caveats that apply to the study as a whole: The control group was slightly older than the multiple sclerosis patient group. Multiple sclerosis patients had significantly lower normalized Chao1 diversity than controls, a result that suggests substantial peripheral T-cell clonal expansion. Direct clustering with F measure showed strong co-clustering of samples prepared in the same batch, prompting a batch-effect correction. Roughly 5 TRBV segments, including TRBV5-6, TRBV5-1 and TRBV20-1, were significantly more frequent in patients than controls.

The receptor library was made with PCR. TCRdb shows the sequencer as Illumina HiSeq 2500. To reduce PCR and sequencing biases, unique molecular identifiers were incorporated into the TCR beta cDNA libraries. Some 500,000 cDNA molecules were obtained for every 1 to 10 million input T cells, so each molecule roughly corresponded to one T cell. The patient libraries were prepared and sequenced using the same protocol as the earlier healthy control dataset. Within a given batch, samples were prepared together, multiplexed and sequenced on the same HiSeq lane. The paper's processing steps were these. MIGEC handled the raw barcoded reads, throwing out single-read molecular identifier groups before consensus assembly and CDR3 extraction. Clonotype tables were post-analysed with VDJtools, and diversity was normalized by down-sampling all datasets to the smallest sample size. Repertoire overlap clustering matched CDR3 amino acid but not nucleotide sequences to correct batch-related cross-sample contamination. Starting from the raw public reads, TCRdb applied fastp trimming at Q25, assembled clones with MiXCR and retained in-frame beta chains. Entries that share a CDR3 protein sequence are merged under the most common genes and DNA. V and J calls and clone size were set by TCRdb, not the authors. The sample data list roughly 700,000 distinct CDR3 sequences, and less than 35% of these were observed just once. The ten largest clones capture 0.56% of the sample.

The CDR3 starts with the cysteine, ends with the phenylalanine, and has 14 residues. The entry retains the CDR3 DNA only, 42 bases that are in frame from base 1. CDR1 SGHTA and CDR2 FQGNSA were looked up in the germline V gene. The V end loses 3 bases and the J end loses 2 bases, and a stretch of 10 bases separates them. The chain is made from TRBV7-2 and TRBJ1-2; perhaps TRBD1 is the D gene, with 6 bases matching. This sequence originates from a girl aged 5-17 years with multiple sclerosis. The material sequenced was blood. DNA sequence: TGTGCCAGCAGCTTTACGGGGGCCAACTATGGCTACACCTTC. It specifies CASSFTGANYGYTF.